Reported below is one T cell receptor (beta chain). This CDR3 region has 15 residues. Germline CDR1 reads SQVTM; CDR2 reads ANQGSEA. Amplification of TCR beta CDR3 regions used RNA as the template. RT-PCR in the first round (using the HTBI primer set) targeted the TCR CDR3. TCRdb called the multiplex PCR reads again in MiXCR, with one record for every CDR3 protein. The sample has 750,000 to 950,000 distinct CDR3 sequences; around 38% are singletons. Together with thyroid ultrasound, orbital computed tomography, serum thyroxine and TRAb, clinical symptoms were used for diagnoses. This sample was taken from a study of T cells in Graves' hyperthyroidism and ophthalmopathy. At the level of the study: It was at initial diagnosis, before any treatment, that peripheral blood was collected.

The gene calls are TRBV29-1 and TRBJ2-5; D is undetermined. The J call may not be correct, given that the DNA end is closer to TRBJ2-1. Sequencing input: blood. This clonotype was sampled from a man aged 18-30 years with Graves' hyperthyroidism. CDR3 in DNA: TGCAGCGTTGAGAACCCGACACTATTTGGGGATGAGCAGTTCTTC. Translated: CSVENPTLFGDEQFF.